These T cell receptor beta chains were read from a single sample in a study of shared clonotypes between healthy human individuals. The assay was immunoSEQ multiplex PCR, and TCRdb's table has in-frame clones only and misses some. The repertoire holds under 2,500,000 clones, with approximately 94% as singletons. Material: naive CD4+ T cells sorted from blood. These receptors were obtained from a man aged 18 to 35 in good health. Both conserved end residues are part of each CDR3. D genes are given only for firm matches. Rows may omit the clone size; those that give it use once, few, many or a size class.

cdr3_nt cdr3_aa clone_size v_call d_call j_call
TGTGCCAGTAGTCCAGCGGACTTCGGAGTCAAAAAACTGTTTTTT CASSPADFGVKKLFF . TRBV19 . TRBJ1-4
TGTGCCAGCAGCGTAGCTCCCGGTGGTAACTATGGCTACACCTTC CASSVAPGGNYGYTF . TRBV9 . TRBJ1-2
TGTGCCAGCAGTCGGACCGGGACAGGGGGGTATTTT CASSRTGTGGYF once TRBV6-1 TRBD1 TRBJ2-3
TGTGCCAGTAGTATGAACAGCAAAATTGGCAATCAGCCCCAGCATTTT CASSMNSKIGNQPQHF . TRBV19 . TRBJ1-5
TGCGCCAGCAGCTTGGGCGGTTCGAGAGGGGAGACCCAGTACTTC CASSLGGSRGETQYF . TRBV5-1 . TRBJ2-5
TGTGCCAGCAGCTTGGACGTCCGGGGGACCCAGTACTTC CASSLDVRGTQYF . TRBV5-6 . TRBJ2-5
TGTGCTAGCAGCTTAGCTCCGGCCTACGAGCAGTACTTC CASSLAPAYEQYF . TRBV7-7 . TRBJ2-7
TGCGCCAGCAGCCAGGACAGGGCCGATACGCAGTATTTT CASSQDRADTQYF . TRBV5-1 TRBD1 TRBJ2-3
TGTGCCTGGTCGAGACAGGGGGGCAATGAAAAACTGTTTTTT CAWSRQGGNEKLFF . TRBV30 TRBD1 TRBJ1-4
TGTGCCAGCAGCTCCGGACAGGGGCGCTACGAGCAGTACTTC CASSSGQGRYEQYF . TRBV11-3 TRBD1 TRBJ2-7
TGTGCCAGCAGTTTGGACCCAGGGAGGAAGACCCAGTACTTC CASSLDPGRKTQYF . TRBV28 . TRBJ2-5
TGCGCCAGCATCGGACTAGCGGGAGTCGAAGAGACCCAGTACTTC CASIGLAGVEETQYF once TRBV10-2 TRBD2 TRBJ2-5
TGTGCCAGCAGTTCCCCTCTTCGGGGCACAGATACGCAGTATTTT CASSSPLRGTDTQYF . TRBV6-5 . TRBJ2-3
TGCAGCGTCCGACAGGGGAACACCGGGGAGCTGTTTTTT CSVRQGNTGELFF . TRBV29-1 TRBD1 TRBJ2-2
TGTGCCAGTACCCAAGGGCAGGGGGTGTATAATTCACCCCTCCACTTT CASTQGQGVYNSPLHF . TRBV28 TRBD1 TRBJ1-6
TGTGCCAGCAGTGAGGGACAGGGGGCGGCTGGCTACACCTTC CASSEGQGAAGYTF . TRBV25-1 TRBD1 TRBJ1-2
TGCGCCAGCAGTGAAGCCAGTACCTACGAGCAGTACTTC CASSEASTYEQYF . TRBV10-1 . TRBJ2-7
TGTGCCAGCAGTTACTCGGGACAGGGGGCGTCTGAAGCTTTCTTT CASSYSGQGASEAFF . TRBV6-5 TRBD1 TRBJ1-1
TGCGCCAGCAGCTCCGACTATCAGGGGGATACGCAGTATTTT CASSSDYQGDTQYF . TRBV5-1 . TRBJ2-3
TGTGCCAGCAGTCCTCAACTGGGGGCCTACGAGCAGTACTTC CASSPQLGAYEQYF . TRBV6-5 . TRBJ2-7
TGTGCCAGCAGTTACTCGAGGACAGGGATGAACACTGAAGCTTTCTTT CASSYSRTGMNTEAFF . TRBV6-5 TRBD1 TRBJ1-1
TGCGCCAGCAGCATCCGGGACAGGGGAACTGAAGCTTTCTTT CASSIRDRGTEAFF . TRBV5-1 TRBD1 TRBJ1-1
TGTGCCAGCAGTTCACAGGGTTTTGGGACCTCTGGGGCCAACGTCCTGACTTTC CASSSQGFGTSGANVLTF . TRBV5-5 . TRBJ2-6
TGTGCTAGCAGCCCGGGCCCCCAGGGAACGGCCGAGCAGTACTTC CASSPGPQGTAEQYF . TRBV7-7 . TRBJ2-7
TGTGCCAGCAGAACGACAGGGGGAAGTGGCGAGCAGTACTTC CASRTTGGSGEQYF once TRBV6-4 TRBD1 TRBJ2-7
TGTGCCAGCAGCTTAGTTTGGCGGGACGGTGAGCAGTTCTTC CASSLVWRDGEQFF . TRBV7-9 . TRBJ2-1
TGTGCCAGCAGTGGACTGACCGAGACCCAGTACTTC CASSGLTETQYF . TRBV2 . TRBJ2-5
TGTGCCAGCAGTGCCCGACGGAGCTATCAGCCCCAGCATTTT CASSARRSYQPQHF . TRBV2 . TRBJ1-5
TGCGCCAGCAGCTGGGGACAGTCCTACGAGCAGTACTTC CASSWGQSYEQYF . TRBV5-1 TRBD1 TRBJ2-7
TGTGCCAGCAGGAGGGACGGAGAGCAGTTCTTC CASRRDGEQFF . TRBV2 . TRBJ2-1
TGTGCCAGCAGCTTACCCGCCACGGGGGGTCTACGCACAGATACGCAGTATTTT CASSLPATGGLRTDTQYF . TRBV5-7 TRBD2 TRBJ2-3
TGCGCCAGCAGCTCTAGCGGGGGGACAGCTAGCACAGATACGCAGTATTTT CASSSSGGTASTDTQYF . TRBV5-1 TRBD2 TRBJ2-3